These 28 T cell receptor beta chains share one sample of origin, sequenced in a study of neurological immune-mediated disorders. Via MiXCR, TCRdb re-called the 5' RACE reads, giving one row per CDR3 protein. The table records 45,000 to 65,000 distinct CDR3 sequences, 4% to 5.5% of them present only once. What was sequenced was PBMCs. The receptor source for this set is a man aged 50 to 60 with multiple sclerosis.

This clonotype was detected many times. The chain couples TRBV10-3 to TRBJ2-1; D is possibly TRBD2 (6 bases). The CDR3 consists of 14 residues. The V gene's germline CDR1 is ENHRY and CDR2 SYGVKD. With 4 bases removed from V and 9 bases from J, the gap between germline ends came to 16 bases. The CDR3 coding sequence is TGTGCCATCAGTGGACTAGAGGGTAGGAGTGAGCAGTTCTTC. The encoded protein is CAISGLEGRSEQFF.

This clonotype was detected ten times or more. The chain is built from TRBV29-1 and TRBJ2-5; 10 positions match TRBD1. Germline CDR1 and CDR2: SQVTM and ANQGSEA. The CDR3 covers 16 residues. V was pared by 8 bases and J by 5 bases, with 17 bases of the junction left unmatched. The CDR3 here is CSIPGRGGTGDETQYF. The CDR3 nucleotides read TGCAGCATCCCCGGCCGGGGGGGGACAGGGGATGAGACCCAGTACTTC.

This clonotype was counted at least ten times. This chain links TRBV24-1 with TRBJ2-1; 7 bases map to TRBD1. CDR1 KGHDR and CDR2 SFDVKD come from the germline V gene. The junction had 7 bases not matched to a gene; V was cut back by 3 bases and J by 15 bases. The CDR3 length is 12 residues. The CDR3 DNA sequence: TGTGCCACCAGTGATGTAGACAGGGTTCCGTTCTTC. Encoded protein: CATSDVDRVPFF.

This clonotype showed up many times. The chain links TRBV29-1 to TRBJ2-5; no firm D call. Trimming cost V 4 bases and J 5 bases, with 11 bases left between them. This CDR3 has 12 amino acids. Per the germline V gene, CDR1 is SQVTM and CDR2 is ANQGSEA. The CDR3 DNA reads as TGCAGCGTTGTGTCAGACCGGGAGACCCAGTACTTC. Residues: CSVVSDRETQYF.

The table lists this clonotype with many counts. The chain combines TRBV5-6 with TRBJ2-1; no definite D call. V gave up 5 bases and J gave up 5 bases, with 11 bases separating them. This CDR3 has 13 amino acids. Per germline, CDR1 SGHDT and CDR2 YYEEEE. The CDR3 loop reads CASRAVGHNEQFF. The CDR3 coding sequence is TGTGCCAGCAGGGCGGTAGGCCACAATGAGCAGTTCTTC.

In its sample, this clonotype was seen many times. CDR3 in amino acids: CSANPLGGSSYNEQFF. The CDR3 nucleotides are TGCAGTGCTAACCCCCTAGGGGGGAGCTCCTACAATGAGCAGTTCTTC. The chain uses TRBV20-1 and TRBJ2-1; D may correspond to TRBD1 or TRBD2 (6 bases each). V was pared by 4 bases and J by 0 bases, with 16 bases between. Germline V lookup: CDR1 DFQATT, CDR2 SNEGSKA (reference sequence). The CDR3 totals 16 residues.

This clonotype was seen many times. An end of the junction differs from the germline gene, which may be a read error. This sequence joins TRBV2 and TRBJ1-5; TRBD1 might be the D (5 bases). This CDR3 is 13 amino acids long. CDR1 is SNHLY and CDR2 is FYNNEI in the germline V gene. Written as DNA, the CDR3 is TGTGCCAGCAGCTCGGACAACAATCAGCCCCAGAATTTT. Protein product: CASSSDNNQPQNF.

This clonotype was observed at least ten times. The V gene is TRBV9, the J gene TRBJ2-1; 9 bases map to TRBD2. CDR1 and CDR2 (germline): SGDLS, YYNGEE. CDR3 length: 16 residues. The J segment lost 5 bases and the V segment lost 3 bases, leaving 9 bases of the junction unmatched. The CDR3 loop reads CASSAPATSGNNEQFF. Here the CDR3 DNA reads TGTGCCAGCAGCGCCCCCGCGACTAGCGGTAACAATGAGCAGTTCTTC.

This clonotype was detected many times. The chain joins TRBV3-1 to TRBJ1-2; 9 bases are a match to TRBD1. The CDR3 runs to 15 residues. J gave up 4 bases and V 4 bases, and 7 bases lay outside the gene matches. The germline CDR1 and CDR2 sequences are LGHDT and YNNKEL (reference sequence). The CDR3 sequence is CASSPGTGRSYGYTF. CDR3 DNA sequence: TGTGCCAGCAGCCCTGGGACAGGGAGGTCCTATGGCTACACCTTC.

This clonotype showed up many times. The chain employs TRBV7-3 and TRBJ2-5, with 8 bases lining up with TRBD1. The CDR3 is made up of 13 amino acids. J gave up 5 bases and V 5 bases, and 4 bases lay outside the gene matches. Germline-derived CDR1 and CDR2 are SGHTA and FQGTGA. In DNA, the CDR3 is TGTGCCAGCAGCCTCGACAGGGGCGAGACCCAGTACTTC. Residues: CASSLDRGETQYF. The entire variable domain, with the rest obtained from reference TRBV7-3 and TRBJ2-5, is as follows: GAGVSQTPSNKVTEKGKYVELRCDPISGHTALYWYRQSLGQGPEFLIYFQGTGAADDSGLPNDRFFAVRPEGSVSTLKIQRTERGDSAVYLCASSLDRGETQYFGPGTRLLVL.

The chain joins TRBV3-1 to TRBJ2-7; 7 bases match TRBD2. Germline CDR1 and CDR2: LGHDT and YNNKEL (reference sequence). J was trimmed by 3 bases and V by 5 bases; bases with no gene match: 7. This CDR3 contains 14 residues. The CDR3 loop reads CASSMGLPNYEQYF. CDR3 DNA: TGTGCCAGCAGCATGGGACTACCGAACTACGAGCAGTACTTC.

This clonotype occurred many times. V is TRBV20-1 and J is TRBJ2-6; maybe TRBD1 (6 bases). CDR1 and CDR2 from the germline V gene are DFQATT and SNEGSKA (reference sequence). The CDR3 extends over 17 amino acids. Trimming shortened V by 2 bases and J by 0 bases, and 14 bases separated the two germline ends. The CDR3 spells CSARHRVSVSGANVLTF. In DNA form, the CDR3 reads TGCAGTGCTAGACACAGGGTTTCAGTCTCTGGGGCCAACGTCCTGACTTTC.

This clonotype was detected ten times or more. The chain has TRBV7-9 and TRBJ2-7; D not resolved. CDR1 is SEHNR and CDR2 is FQNEAQ in the germline V gene (reference sequence). This CDR3 is 9 amino acids long. Here the CDR3 reads CDPPYEQYF. In DNA form, the CDR3 reads TGTGACCCTCCCTACGAGCAGTACTTC.

This clonotype was observed at least ten times. The chain carries TRBV20-1 and TRBJ1-1; unclear D gene. The V end was cut by 1 base, the J end by 4 bases, with 10 bases between. Germline CDR1 is DFQATT and CDR2 is SNEGSKA (reference sequence). The length of the CDR3 is 13 residues. In DNA, the CDR3 is TGCAGTGCTAGAGTCGGAATGGGCACTGAAGCTTTCTTT. Encoded protein: CSARVGMGTEAFF.

At least ten counts were recorded for this clonotype. The rearrangement joins TRBV14 to TRBJ1-1; D unresolved. The V gene lost 2 bases and the J gene lost 10 bases, with 20 bases spanning the gap. Germline assignment: CDR1 SGHDN and CDR2 FVKESK. The CDR3 is 15 residues long. The CDR3: CASSQISTGGRGAFF. In DNA form, the CDR3 reads TGTGCCAGCAGCCAAATCAGCACCGGTGGCCGGGGAGCTTTCTTT.

This clonotype was detected many times. V and J are TRBV2 and TRBJ1-1, with D unclear. V lost 7 bases and J lost 6, with 12 bases in between. Germline V gives CDR1 SNHLY, CDR2 FYNNEI. The length of the CDR3 is 12 residues. CDR3 residues: CASTPGEPEAFF. In DNA form, the CDR3 reads TGTGCCAGCACTCCAGGTGAACCTGAAGCTTTCTTT.

The chain uses TRBV29-1 and TRBJ2-1; 7 bases are a match to TRBD1. Per the germline V gene, CDR1 is SQVTM and CDR2 is ANQGSEA. The ends lost 3 bases at V and 7 bases at J; junction bases unmatched: 9. This CDR3 is built from 14 residues. In nucleotides, the CDR3 is TGCAGCGTTGATAAAGACAGGGTTCGAAATGAGCAGTTCTTC. Translating it yields CSVDKDRVRNEQFF.

This clonotype was recorded at least ten times. This chain joins TRBV20-1 and TRBJ2-7; D may match TRBD1 or TRBD2 (5 bases each). V was cut by 4 bases and J by 8 bases, with 15 bases left in between. This CDR3 contains 12 residues. Germline V gene data show CDR1 as DFQATT and CDR2 as SNEGSKA (reference sequence). The CDR3 is CSATRGILQQYF. CDR3 nucleotide sequence: TGCAGTGCTACCCGGGGCATCTTGCAGCAGTACTTC.

This clonotype was observed at least ten times. The chain combines TRBV24-1 with TRBJ2-3, with D possibly TRBD1 on 5 matching bases. Germline values: CDR1 KGHDR, CDR2 SFDVKD. V gave up 3 bases and J gave up 2 bases, with 14 bases separating them. The CDR3 has 16 residues. Here the CDR3 reads CATSDATTVYTDTQYF. The CDR3 DNA follows: TGTGCCACCAGTGATGCCACGACAGTTTACACAGATACGCAGTATTTT.

This clonotype was counted ten times or more. The gene calls are TRBV21-1 and TRBJ2-3; the tabulated D call, TRBD1, remains unverified against the DNA. TRBV21-1 is given as a pseudogene. The CDR3 sequence is 14 residues long. In DNA, the CDR3 is TGTGCCAGCAAGGACAGGGAGCAATCCGATACGCAGTATTTT. It is translated as CASKDREQSDTQYF.

As to this clonotype: A much larger clone differs from this one at a single base, so this may be a read error. The chain links TRBV20-1 to TRBJ1-2, with TRBD1 as a possible D gene (6 bases). Germline CDR1 reads DFQATT; CDR2 reads SNEGSKA (reference sequence). The CDR3 has 14 amino acids. Trimming cost V 1 base and J 2 bases, with 11 bases left between them. The CDR3, as DNA: TGCAGTGCTAGAGGGATAGGGGGGAACTATGGCTACACCTTC. Encoded protein: CSARGIGGNYGYTF.

V is TRBV3-1 and J is TRBJ2-3; D is ambiguous. CDR1 LGHDT and CDR2 YNNKEL come from the germline V gene (reference sequence). V lost 5 bases and J 5 bases, leaving 8 bases between the germline ends. The CDR3 runs 12 residues. The CDR3 bases are TGTGCCAGCAGCAAGCCGGGAGATACGCAGTATTTT. It translates to CASSKPGDTQYF.

Concerning this clonotype: A much larger clone sits a single nucleotide away, making a read error possible. The rearrangement joins TRBV20-1 to TRBJ2-3; 9 positions agree with TRBD2. Germline V gives CDR1 DFQATT, CDR2 SNEGSKA (reference sequence). This CDR3 comprises 14 residues. The CDR3 nucleotides are TGCAGTGCTAGGGAGACTAGCGGCACAGATACGCAGTGTTTT. Translating gives CSARETSGTDTQCF.

This clonotype has ten or more counts. The rearrangement uses TRBV6-5 and TRBJ1-1; 7 positions agree with TRBD1. The CDR3 extends over 14 amino acids. Trimming removed 6 bases from V and 1 base from J; junction bases left unmatched: 5. CDR1 is MNHEY, CDR2 SVGAGI, per germline. CDR3 DNA: TGTGCCAGCAGATGGACAGGTCAGAACACTGAAGCTTTCTTT. Protein: CASRWTGQNTEAFF.

This clonotype was seen at least ten times. This chain uses TRBV20-1 with TRBJ2-3; TRBD2 aligns across 8 bases. Looked up from germline, CDR1 is DFQATT and CDR2 is SNEGSKA (reference sequence). This CDR3 region has 13 residues. Trimming cost V 8 bases and J 6 bases; bases outside gene matches: 10. The CDR3 here is CSRTSLDSDTQYF. CDR3 nucleotides: TGCAGTAGGACTAGCCTAGATTCGGATACGCAGTATTTT.

The chain has TRBV7-3 and TRBJ2-7, with 7 positions matching TRBD1. The CDR3 spans 13 residues. The J segment lost 7 bases and the V segment lost 3 bases, leaving 6 bases of the junction unmatched. The germline V gene encodes CDR1 SGHTA and CDR2 FQGTGA. CDR3 sequence reads: CASSLTGFQEQYF. The CDR3 DNA follows: TGTGCCAGCAGCTTGACAGGGTTCCAAGAGCAGTACTTC.

There are many counts of this clonotype. The rearrangement uses TRBV7-9 and TRBJ2-7, with D possibly matching TRBD1 (7 bases). V lost 0 bases and J lost 5, with 17 bases in between. Germline V lookup: CDR1 SEHNR, CDR2 FQNEAQ (reference sequence). This CDR3 spans 16 amino acids. The CDR3 sequence: CASSLAPSGGGNEQYF. In DNA form, the CDR3 reads TGTGCCAGCAGCTTAGCCCCGTCAGGGGGAGGAAACGAGCAGTACTTC.

Many counts were recorded for this clonotype. V usage is TRBV6-5 and J usage is TRBJ1-2; no clear D. Germline lookup yields CDR1 MNHEY and CDR2 SVGAGI. The CDR3 is 13 residues long. V was shortened by 6 bases and J by 4 bases, with 12 bases between the two germline ends. The CDR3 coding sequence is TGTGCCAGCAGGTTGGGCGAGGCCTATGGCTACACCTTC. Amino acids: CASRLGEAYGYTF.